These T cell receptor beta chains were read from a single sample in a study of T cells after yellow fever vaccination. From the 5' RACE reads, TCRdb called clonotypes with MiXCR, one entry per CDR3 protein. The sample carries more than 250,000 distinct CDR3 sequences, around 6.8% recorded once. The starting material was PBMCs, obtained around 45 days after the first yellow fever vaccination. The receptor source for this set is a man in his late teens or twenties who received the YFV17D yellow fever vaccine. The conserved cysteine and the conserved F or W are not part of the CDR3 here.

j_call	v_call	cdr3_aa
TRBJ2-7	TRBV6-1	ASSLIQGDGEQY
TRBJ2-2	TRBV20-1	SAAGRGWGDTGELF
TRBJ2-1	TRBV5-1	ASSPRTSGGHNEQF
TRBJ2-7	TRBV2	ASMETVYHEQY
TRBJ1-1	TRBV6-1	ASSSRSTGGTEAF
TRBJ2-1	TRBV10-2	ASSDPHPGTPTYNEQF
TRBJ1-1	TRBV10-3	AISATGGARKAF
TRBJ2-2	TRBV5-5	ASSLRLQGASGELF
TRBJ2-1	TRBV5-5	ASSITEYNEQF
TRBJ2-3	TRBV6-5	ASSFLTRGDTQY
TRBJ1-1	TRBV19	AVGGTAGTEAF